The clone carrying this T cell receptor (beta chain) has ten or more counts. Its cognate antigen is unknown. The germline gives CDR1 SGHTA, CDR2 FQGNSA. The V and J ends lost 5 bases and 4 bases respectively, with 12 bases between them. The CDR3 is 14 residues long. These data come from a study of T cell repertoires in cytomegalovirus infection. Whole-study findings and limits: The response measured ex vivo was dominated by TCR beta clonotypes (HLA-C-restricted and CMV-specific). The study identified carriers of CMV plus the relevant HLA from cumulative public TCR beta family frequency.

TCRdb processed the reads anew with MiXCR; each CDR3 protein has one entry. In the table there are 680,000 or so distinct CDR3 sequences, 35% of which are singletons. The J gene is TRBJ1-5, the V gene TRBV7-2, with D perhaps matching TRBD1 (5 bases). This clonotype was obtained from a human donor in good health (CMV status not recorded). Some clones in this sample may be carry-over from other donors' samples. The sequenced sample consisted of PBMCs. CDR3 nucleotide sequence: TGTGCCAGCAGCCTAGACAGCGGAAATCAGCCCCAGCATTTT. This translates into CASSLDSGNQPQHF.